This is a list of T cell receptor beta chains from one sample in a study of T cell repertoires and HLA-DP antigens. No antigens are known for them. Assay used: immunoSEQ multiplex PCR; TCRdb lists only in-frame clones, some missing. The table shows about 73,000 clones, with roughly 75% occurring only once. Sequences were obtained from CD4+ T cells from PBMCs. Receptors originate from a man in his fifties or sixties in good health and CMV-seronegative. The conserved cysteine and the conserved F or W are not part of the CDR3 here. Fields, in order: J gene, V gene, CDR3 protein.

>TRBJ1-3|TRBV19
ASSIGVGPRATPSGNTIY
>TRBJ1-4|TRBV5-6
ASSLGREKLF
>TRBJ2-2|TRBV5-1
ASSNGTAYTGELF
>TRBJ1-2|TRBV5-1
ASSNTGASNYGYT
>TRBJ2-1|TRBV4-3
ASSPLGRGNEQF
>TRBJ2-7|TRBV7-9
ASSPGTSGGLTYEQY
>TRBJ1-1|TRBV30
AWSHTVGLWGNTEAF
>TRBJ1-5|TRBV7-2
ASSLVGVGAANQPQH
>TRBJ1-5|TRBV28
ASSWSGGNQPQH
>TRBJ2-1|TRBV6-5
ASSSGLVGYNEQF
>TRBJ1-4|TRBV4-3
ASSQDPGQGAQEEKLF
>TRBJ1-2|TRBV4-3
ASSPESGLPNYGYT
>TRBJ1-2|TRBV2
ASRQGYNYGYT
>TRBJ1-2|TRBV18
ASSPDRTNYGYT
>TRBJ1-2|TRBV6-5
ASSYRQGIDYT
>TRBJ2-2|TRBV9
ASSVGLAETGELF
>TRBJ1-2|TRBV2
ASSPGGWGYT
>TRBJ2-6|TRBV18
ASSPLDSGANVLT
>TRBJ1-5|TRBV6-1
ASSERADYSNQPQH
>TRBJ2-5|TRBV7-2
ASSLAGLSDQETQY
>TRBJ2-2|TRBV5-6
ASSTRTSYTGELF
>TRBJ2-2|TRBV6-5
ASRVAGNTGELF